This T cell receptor (beta chain) was sequenced for a study of T cell repertoires in cytomegalovirus infection. Study as a whole: Alongside well-studied HLA-B-restricted CMV epitopes, recently identified HLA-C-restricted CMV epitopes were also used. Public TCR beta signatures indicated both CMV infection and matching HLA type.

The germline CDR1 and CDR2 sequences are MNHEY and SVGEGT. This CDR3 is built from 14 residues. V shed 0 bases and J shed 5 bases, with 9 bases lying between them. Broader study findings: The ex vivo response showed dominance by HLA-C-restricted CMV-specific TCR beta clonotypes. Summed frequency of public TCR beta families distinguished CMV carriers with the relevant HLA.

Comments on this clonotype: Its specificity is unknown.

Each CDR3 protein gets one entry after TCRdb re-called the reads with MiXCR. The data show 340,000 or so distinct CDR3 sequences, with roughly 25% seen just once and about 14% held by the top ten. The sequence came from a human donor in good health (CMV status not recorded). Some clones in this sample may be carry-over from other donors' samples. Sequenced material: cultured PBMCs, taken from culture after CMV antigen stimulation. The V call is TRBV6-2 or TRBV6-3, the J call TRBJ2-3, with TRBD1 as a possible D gene (6 bases). CDR3 sequence (DNA): TGTGCCAGCAGTTACTCGCGAGGGGGAGATACGCAGTATTTT. Protein sequence: CASSYSRGGDTQYF.